This TCR beta chain was sequenced for a study of blood T cell repertoires in COVID-19. Whole-study context: The analysed material was cDNA or gDNA that came from T cells, B-cell-depleted T cells, or PBMCs.

The data were produced by immunoSEQ multiplex PCR, yet TCRdb's version contains in-frame clones alone and is incomplete. Among over 200,000 clones, about 83% were seen once, and the ten largest hold 8.2%. This clonotype was obtained from a woman aged 45 to 65 with acute or convalescent COVID-19. The sequenced sample consisted of peripheral blood.

CDR3 coding DNA: TGCAGTGCTAGTGGCCTGGCGGGAGGGCCTGGAGAGACCCAGTACTTC. The encoded protein is CSASGLAGGPGETQYF. V usage is TRBV20-1 and J usage is TRBJ2-5; 9 nucleotides match TRBD2. J lost 4 bases, V lost 3 bases, and 12 bases had no gene match. Germline V lookup: CDR1 DFQATT, CDR2 SNEGSKA (reference sequence). This CDR3 has 16 amino acids.